The clone carrying this T cell receptor beta chain was counted between two and nine times. High-throughput TCR beta sequencing covered peripheral CD8+ and CD4+ T cells. Negative isolation was used for CD8+ and CD4+ T cells and FACS enrichment for TEMRA cells. This specimen belongs to a study of CD8 T cells in Susac syndrome. The V gene end was trimmed by 1 base and the J gene end by 3 bases; junction bases not matched to a gene: 5. Per the germline V gene, CDR1 is DFQATT and CDR2 is SNEGSKA (reference sequence). This CDR3 region has 14 residues. Random hexamers were used to reverse transcribe roughly 0.5 to 1 ug of RNA. By means of immunoSEQ multiplex PCR, TCR beta CDR3 spanning 54 Vbeta and 13 Jbeta underwent amplification. TCRdb fed the immunoSEQ multiplex PCR reads into MiXCR, producing one record per CDR3 protein. The repertoire has 210,000 or so distinct CDR3 sequences, more than 85% of them found once; the top ten carry about 0.12%.

This sequence joins TRBV20-1 and TRBJ2-5; 7 bases fit TRBD2. Sequenced sample: CD8+ T cells from PBMCs. The TCR comes from a human donor with multiple sclerosis. CDR3 in amino acids: CSARAGGGEETQYF. The CDR3 DNA reads as TGCAGTGCTAGAGCAGGTGGGGGGGAAGAGACCCAGTACTTC.